The rows below give T cell receptor beta chains drawn from one sample of a study of tumor-infiltrating lymphocytes in localized non-small cell lung cancer. Only in-frame clones appear in the TCRdb table, and some are missing; sequencing was by immunoSEQ multiplex PCR. This sample has about 9,200 clones, with roughly 79% found just once. The sample was uninvolved lung tissue not adjacent to the tumor. The receptor source for this set is a human donor with non-small cell lung cancer. Each CDR3 is given without its conserved first and last residue.

>TRBV9|TRBJ2-6
ASSVGQALGANVLT
>TRBV28|TRBJ2-7
ASSFGGSGSYEQY
>TRBV29-1|TRBJ1-1
SVDQQGTEAF
>TRBV28|TRBJ1-5
ASSGVLTGNQPQH
>TRBV10-3|TRBJ2-1
AIKVSYNEQF
>TRBV13|TRBJ2-1
ASSSHGGGGPLNEQF
>TRBV10-2|TRBJ2-3
ASRPTQADTQY
>TRBV11-3|TRBJ2-3
ASSFGTASTDTQY
>TRBV11-3|TRBJ2-7
ASSLVPPGGVSYEQY
>TRBV11-3|TRBJ2-2
ASRYDRGTGELF
>TRBV7-2|TRBJ2-7
ASRPARRGLAGGPWY
>TRBV7-3|TRBJ2-1
ASSFGQGLYNEQF
>TRBV28|TRBJ2-7
ASSFSPYEQY
>TRBV15|TRBJ2-1
ATSRDLGGGAQDNEQF
>TRBV25-1|TRBJ2-2
ASQRGYTGELF
>TRBV28|TRBJ1-3
ASSTLIGSLGSGNTIY
>TRBV5-6|TRBJ1-1
ASSLGGNTEAF
>TRBV7-3|TRBJ2-5
ASSSDRGETQY
>TRBV5-4|TRBJ1-2
ASKSGNYGYT
>TRBV11-2|TRBJ2-3
ASSLDLTDTQY
>TRBV27|TRBJ1-4
ASSPDISKGEKLF
>TRBV6-5|TRBJ2-6
ASRYFSGANVLT
>TRBV29-1|TRBJ1-2
SVDGGQVYGYT
>TRBV7-6|TRBJ2-3
ASSLFAAGTDTQY
>TRBV11-2|TRBJ2-2
ASSLAGTADTGELF
>TRBV9|TRBJ2-1
ASSVATSSGRKTYNEQF
>TRBV5-1|TRBJ2-1
ASSLGQIENEQF
>TRBV4-3|TRBJ1-4
ASSRIDRELGEKLF
>TRBV6-6|TRBJ2-3
ASSALRGDTQY